This TCR beta chain was sequenced in a study of CD8+ T cells in alopecia areata (dated by TCRdb to 2016 to 2019). Regarding the research as a whole: Treated patients were enrolled in an open-label pilot trial of oral tofacitinib at 5 to 10 mg twice daily for moderate-to-severe alopecia areata. Patients received tofacitinib for 6 to 18 months and were then followed off drug for 6 months to check for delayed response and recurrence. To study T cell clonal expansion in alopecia areata, the researchers applied high-throughput TCRbeta sequencing to both the C3H/HeJ mouse model and human patients. Scalp tissue and sorted CD4+ and CD8+ peripheral blood T cells from patchy and totalis/universalis alopecia areata patients and from healthy controls were covered by human TCRbeta sequencing. Biopsies were taken from tofacitinib-treated patients at baseline and at 4 and 24 weeks of treatment, and a later scalp biopsy was taken in several of the tofacitinib-treated patients. Clonality in the scalp was compared among normal scalp (n=4), patchy alopecia areata scalp (n=8), and alopecia totalis/universalis scalp (n=8). RNA was extracted with the PAXgene miRNA kit for fixed scalp, the miRNeasy kit for PBMCs, and the RNeasy kit for mouse skin. TCRbeta CDR3 regions were amplified by immunoSEQ multiplex PCR with 35 Vbeta forward and 13 Jbeta reverse primers. General conclusions and limits of the study: Shared TCR sequences between patients were less evident than in mice, which may be partly attributable to HLA diversity in the patient population. Lesional scalp, especially in alopecia totalis/universalis, showed higher clonality and more expanded CD8+ clones than normal scalp, suggesting antigenic drive. Scalp TCR repertoire analysis is complicated because resident alphabeta T cells in normal human skin are also sequenced, whereas mouse skin is dominated by gammadelta T cells.

The germline V gene gives CDR1 as SGHRS and CDR2 as YFSETQ. V is trimmed back by 0 bases and J by 9 bases, and the junction contains 10 bases that no gene match accounts for. The CDR3 contains 17 residues, cysteine and phenylalanine counted. Only CDR3 DNA remains: 51 bases, in frame from the first base. Remarks on this clone: Which antigen it targets is not known. Base qualities are not recorded, but no much larger clone differs from it by a single base.

The sample's time point label, in plain terms: baseline before oral tofacitinib. Peripheral blood and lesional scalp punch biopsies were obtained from patients with alopecia areata. PBMCs were isolated by density centrifugation and stained for CD3, CD4 and CD8, after which CD4+ and CD8+ T cells were sorted on a FACSAria. Receptors were amplified or captured by the immunoSEQ multiplex PCR assay. To provide template for TCR sequencing, every sample had RNA extracted and reverse transcribed into cDNA. First-strand cDNA was synthesized with SuperScript III using a 2:1 mix of oligo-dT and random hexamers. A synthetic immune receptor repertoire was used to gauge amplification bias, and whatever bias remained was removed computationally. From the authors' description of their analysis: After raw reads were preprocessed to remove errors, the CDR3 was defined following IMGT conventions as running from the conserved cysteine to phenylalanine. To get clonality, Shannon entropy was normalized by log2 of the number of productive unique TCRs and the result was subtracted from 1. Scalp TCRbeta sequences were cross-referenced with sorted blood CD4 and CD8 repertoires so that the CD4 or CD8 identity of scalp clones could be inferred. TCRdb's version of the immuneACCESS table is confined to in-frame rearrangements and falls short of the full clone set. An unresolved V gene accounts for under half of the shortfall where checked; the remainder is of unknown origin. V, J and clone size were drawn from that table, and D and trimming were deduced from the DNA. The table for this sample lists roughly 250,000 clones; under 80% of them were counted only once. More than 0.95% of the sample belongs to the ten largest clones.

Sample: CD4+ T cells sorted from blood, taken at week 0. Rearrangement joined TRBV5-1 to TRBJ2-1; the junction holds 12 bases that match TRBD1. The TCR comes from a human donor with alopecia areata. The CDR3 region reads CASSLVGGTGGKIEQFF. Read as DNA, the sequence is TGCGCCAGCAGCTTGGTTGGTGGGACAGGGGGCAAGATTGAGCAGTTCTTC.